This T cell receptor (beta chain) was found in a study of blood T cell repertoires in COVID-19. Study summary: The United States, Italy and Spain supplied acute and convalescent COVID-19 samples. The analysed material was cDNA or gDNA that came from T cells, B-cell-depleted T cells, or PBMCs.

As originally analysed: Researchers report that nucleated cell counts were estimated from reference gene primer amplification. Libraries were prepared by immunoSEQ multiplex PCR; TCRdb keeps only in-frame clonotypes and omits some of them. V and J calls and clone size are copied from that table; D and trimming were computed from the DNA. This table has about 250,000 clones, about 80% appearing once. Sequencing was done on a sample of peripheral blood. The receptor was isolated from a man aged 80 or over with acute or convalescent COVID-19.

Here the CDR3 reads CASSRGGNTYEQYF. The CDR3 DNA reads as TGTGCCAGCTCCCGGGGGGGAAATACCTACGAGCAGTACTTC. The chain joins TRBV14 to TRBJ2-7; 8 nucleotides agree with TRBD2. V was clipped by 8 bases and J by 2 bases; unmatched bases: 8. Germline V gene lookup returns CDR1 SGHDN and CDR2 FVKESK. This CDR3 spans 14 amino acids.